The clone carrying this T cell receptor beta chain appeared a single time. The antigen remains undetermined. Primers included in the PCR were 60 Vbeta and 13 Jbeta primers. Using immunoSEQ multiplex PCR, the repertoire was profiled, and TCRdb retains in-frame clones only, with some absent. Of about 140,000 clones listed, 75% to 85% are singletons. With 5 bases clipped from V and 1 base from J, the junction kept 8 bases outside the gene matches. CDR1 MNHEY and CDR2 SMNVEV come from the germline V gene (reference sequence). The CDR3 covers 17 residues. These data are taken from a study of cytomegalovirus exposure and HLA in healthy donors. As for the study in general: Prior work identified roughly 120 million unique TCR beta sequences in some 200 million T cells. General observations from the study: Later analysis identified a missense DCLRE1C variant that was linked to TCR beta V- and J-gene trimming. Within a later analysis, the majority of CMV-associated TCR beta chains appeared HLA-restricted. A few CMV-associated chains proved CMV antigen-specific in vitro.

This rearrangement joins TRBV27 to TRBJ2-6, with 7 bases that match TRBD1. The clonotype was recovered from a man aged 50 or older in good health and CMV-seronegative. Sequenced sample: PBMCs. CDR3 DNA: TGTGCCAGCAGTGCCCGACAGGGTCGATCTGGGGCCAACGTCCTGACTTTC. Its protein product is CASSARQGRSGANVLTF.